One sample yielded the 10 T cell receptor beta chains listed below, sequenced in a study of Ad26.COV2.S vaccination and SARS-CoV-2 variants. Noted treatment: about 20 received Ad26.COV2.S at low or high dose, single or two shots; a few received placebo; per-sample allocation not given. Samples were taken on day 63 after the first vaccine or placebo injection. Method: immunoSEQ multiplex PCR; TCRdb's copy keeps in-frame clones and lacks some. Here the sample spans hundreds of thousands of clones, more than 70% being singletons. The specimen comprised peripheral blood, sampled in a trial of Ad26.COV2.S vaccine versus placebo. These receptors all come from a person between 18 and 60 years old who received the Ad26.COV2.S COVID-19 vaccine or a placebo.

V is TRBV7-9 and J is TRBJ2-1; 15 bases fit TRBD2. This CDR3 contains 18 residues. Germline lookup yields CDR1 SEHNR and CDR2 FQNEAQ (reference sequence). V gave up 5 bases and J gave up 7 bases; unmatched junction bases: 12. The CDR3 reads CASSRVFGTSGRTNEQFF. The DNA of the CDR3 is TGTGCCAGCAGCAGAGTCTTTGGGACTAGCGGGAGGACGAATGAGCAGTTCTTC.

This rearrangement joins TRBV19 to TRBJ1-5; D uncertain. Looked up from germline, CDR1 is LNHDA and CDR2 is SQIVND (reference sequence). Trimming shortened V by 8 bases and J by 11 bases, and 16 bases separated the two germline ends. The length of the CDR3 is 12 residues. As DNA, the CDR3 is TGTGCCAGTGGGAGAGGAGGGATGGCCCAGCATTTT. Translation gives CASGRGGMAQHF.

J is TRBJ2-5 and V is TRBV3-1 (or the pseudogene TRBV3-2); a weak D match, TRBD2 (5 bases). The CDR3 length is 15 residues. Looked up from germline, CDR1 is LGHDT and CDR2 is YNNKEL (reference sequence). Trimming removed 3 bases at V and 4 bases at J, with 15 bases between. As DNA, the CDR3 is TGTGCCAGCAGCCAGCGGGCTCCGGGCGGAGAGACCCAGTACTTC. It translates to CASSQRAPGGETQYF.

A few counts support this clone. This sequence joins TRBV2 and TRBJ1-5, with D possibly matching TRBD1 (6 bases). V was shortened by 6 bases and J by 2 bases, with 23 bases between the two germline ends. The V gene's germline CDR1 is SNHLY and CDR2 FYNNEI. The CDR3 runs 18 residues. This CDR3 reads CASSPERGMRSRNQPQHF. The CDR3, as DNA: TGTGCCAGCAGCCCCGAGAGGGGGATGAGGTCCCGCAATCAGCCCCAGCATTTT.

V usage is TRBV14 and J usage is TRBJ1-2; no clear D gene. V lost 2 bases to trimming and J lost 4 bases, with 8 bases between them. Looked up from germline, CDR1 is SGHDN and CDR2 is FVKESK. The CDR3 runs 13 residues. DNA of the CDR3: TGTGCCAGCAGCCAACAGGACGGCTATGGCTACACCTTC. It yields the protein CASSQQDGYGYTF.

Of note for this clone: An end of the junction does not agree with germline; a read error may underlie this. The chain carries TRBV19 and TRBJ1-4; 7 bases are a match to TRBD1. The CDR3 totals 15 residues. CDR1 and CDR2 (germline): LNHDA, SQIVND (reference sequence). This CDR3 reads CASSVEDRAFEKLFF. In DNA, the CDR3 is TGTGCCAGTAGTGTAGAAGACAGGGCCTTCGAAAAACTGTTTTTT.

The rearrangement joins TRBV11-3 to TRBJ1-2; D unclear. Germline V gene sequence: CDR1 SGHNT, CDR2 YENEEA. The CDR3 runs 12 residues. Trimming pared 5 bases from V and 5 bases from J, leaving 9 bases between. In DNA, the CDR3 is TGTGCCAGCAGCGACGGCGTTTATGGCTACACCTTC. This sequence encodes CASSDGVYGYTF.

The rearrangement links TRBV10-2 to TRBJ2-1; TRBD2 matches 11 bases. The germline V gene encodes CDR1 WSHSY and CDR2 SAAADI. There are 16 residues in the CDR3. The junction had 24 bases not matched to a gene; V was cut back by 11 bases and J by 15 bases. The CDR3: CAPAPFQPILAGVWFF. The CDR3 coding sequence is TGCGCCCCCGCCCCATTTCAACCCATACTAGCGGGAGTTTGGTTCTTC.

The CDR3 sequence is CASSLPPADTQYF. Written as DNA, the CDR3 is TGTGCCAGCAGCTTGCCCCCCGCGGATACGCAGTATTTT. The chain recombines TRBV7-8 with TRBJ2-3; D is uncertain. The CDR3 consists of 13 residues. V was shortened by 3 bases and J by 6 bases, with 10 bases between the two germline ends. The germline gives CDR1 SGHVS, CDR2 FQNEAQ.

The chain combines TRBV3-1 (or the pseudogene TRBV3-2) with TRBJ2-7, with 9 nucleotides matching TRBD2. The junction had 6 bases not matched to a gene; V was cut back by 5 bases and J by 7 bases. The CDR3 extends over 13 amino acids. Germline CDR1 and CDR2: LGHDT and YNNKEL (reference sequence). For the CDR3, the DNA is TGTGCCAGCAGCGTTAGCGGGAGTGGGGAGCAGTACTTC. Its protein is CASSVSGSGEQYF.